The TCR beta chain described here comes from a study of blood T cell repertoires in COVID-19 (dated by TCRdb to 2020 to 2022). Turning to the overall study: The collaborator samples originated in the United States, Italy and Spain and spanned the acute and convalescent phases of COVID-19. The material from the prospective study consisted of cDNA or gDNA derived from T cells, B-cell-depleted T cells, or PBMCs. Deeply sampled blood TCRbeta repertoires from subjects exposed to, actively infected with, or recovered from COVID-19 were included in the dataset. The repertoires were made available in a free public database intended to serve as a resource for research on the immune response to SARS-CoV-2. Samples were obtained from the ongoing ImmuneRACE study (first 160 participants) and from over 1,000 subjects provided by 6 global collaborators. A de-identified subject ID, COVID-19 status, age in years and sex were almost always included in the sample metadata. HLA class I and class II types, where available, came from metadata supplied by the sample provider rather than from assay-based typing.

Collaborating institutions collected whole blood in K2EDTA tubes following their own protocols. Collaborator samples were shipped for TCRbeta analysis as frozen whole blood, isolated PBMCs, or DNA extracted from either sample type. For this clone: The clone's antigen remains unknown. No much larger clone exists at a distance of one base, and base qualities are not known.

Reading the germline V gene (reference sequence) gives CDR1 MNHEY and CDR2 SMNVEV. Inclusive of the bounding cysteine and phenylalanine, the CDR3 is 13 residues long. Solely the CDR3 DNA is kept, with 39 bases framed from the first base. The junction shows trimming of 7 bases on V and 7 bases on J, plus 16 bases between the germline ends. Study-wide findings and limitations: The amount of clinical and demographic metadata varied by source and participant and was provided uncurated.

TCRbeta CDR3 regions were amplified from genomic DNA by means of the immunoSEQ Assay, a bias-controlled multiplex PCR. On the study's bioinformatics: The number of nucleated cells in each sample was estimated by amplification of reference gene primers within the assay. Sequence reads were collapsed and filtered to measure the absolute abundance of every unique TCRbeta CDR3 rearrangement. For each sample, productive Simpson clonality was calculated as the square root of Simpson's diversity index over productive rearrangements. The source is immuneACCESS, and TCRdb retained only in-frame sequences with V and J called. Part of the clones is not carried over; for the studies checked, unresolved V genes explain less than half of this, and the remainder is unexplained. V and J calls and clone size follow that table, whereas D and trimming were derived from the DNA. For this sample there are about 250,000 clones; around 88% appear just once. In total, the top ten clones hold about 1.3% of the sample.

The sequence links TRBV27 to TRBJ1-1; the D gene is perhaps TRBD1, from 5 matching bases. The sequence derives from a man older than 75 with acute or convalescent COVID-19. The sequenced sample was peripheral blood. CDR3 reads: CASKGKIYLEAFF. The bases read TGTGCCAGCAAGGGGAAGATTTACCTTGAAGCTTTCTTT.